These 20 T cell receptor beta chains came from one sample sequenced in a study of beta chain features in type 1 diabetes (dated by TCRdb to 2016 to 2018). Library generation was performed with the immunoSEQ multiplex PCR assay. The High Capacity cDNA Reverse Transcription Kit was used to reverse transcribe all of the isolated RNA, meaning that expressed TCRB transcripts were what got sequenced. In TCRdb, the immuneACCESS table is reduced to in-frame sequences with V and J assigned. These tables do not hold every clone; where another copy was compared, an unresolved V gene accounts for under half, and the others remain unexplained. The sample records about 40,000 clones, roughly 49% of which are singletons. In total, the top ten clones hold more than 0.65% of the sample. Material for sequencing was central memory CD4+ T cells from blood. These TCRs come from a woman younger than 30 in good health.

The chain employs TRBV7-9 and TRBJ2-5, with D uncertain. From germline, CDR1 is SEHNR and CDR2 FQNEAQ (reference sequence). CDR3 length: 13 amino acids. Trimming took off 1 base at V and 2 bases at J, with 5 bases between the two ends. The CDR3 DNA reads as TGTGCCAGCAGCTTAGGGCAGCAAGAGACCCAGTACTTC. Translating it yields CASSLGQQETQYF. Full variable domain (rest looked up from reference TRBV7-9 and TRBJ2-5): DTGVSQNPRHKITKRGQNVTFRCDPISEHNRLYWYRQTLGQGPEFLTYFQNEAQLEKSRLLSDRFSAERPKGSFSTLEIQRTEQGDSAMYLCASSLGQQETQYFGPGTRLLVL.

The chain uses TRBV5-6 and TRBJ2-2; TRBD2 matches 7 bases. The length of the CDR3 is 15 residues. V shed 0 bases, J shed 5 bases, and the junction held 4 bases outside the gene matches. The germline V gene has CDR1 SGHDT and CDR2 YYEEEE. Written as DNA, the CDR3 is TGTGCCAGCAGCTTGGAGGGCGGGGGAACCGGGGAGCTGTTTTTT. This gives the protein CASSLEGGGTGELFF.

This clone occurred a few times. This chain links TRBV4-2 with TRBJ2-1, with TRBD1 as a possible D gene (6 bases). The CDR3 has 16 amino acids. Trimming stripped 2 bases from V and 4 bases from J, with 15 bases between. From germline, CDR1 is LGHNA and CDR2 YNFKEQ. The CDR3 DNA reads as TGTGCCAGCAGCCAACCGACAGGCCAGGGTTACAATGAGCAGTTCTTC. Residues: CASSQPTGQGYNEQFF.

The V gene is TRBV7-8, the J gene TRBJ2-5; 7 nucleotides line up with TRBD2. Germline CDR1 and CDR2: SGHVS and FQNEAQ. The CDR3 consists of 13 residues. J was trimmed by 4 bases and V by 5 bases; bases with no gene match: 4. The CDR3 sequence is CASSLGGGETQYF. The CDR3 coding sequence is TGTGCCAGCAGCCTTGGGGGGGGAGAGACCCAGTACTTC.

The genes are TRBV11-2 and TRBJ2-3, with 11 bases lining up with TRBD2. J was trimmed by 2 bases and V by 3 bases; bases with no gene match: 13. CDR1 and CDR2 from the germline V gene are SGHAT and FQNNGV. There are 19 residues in the CDR3. The CDR3, as DNA: TGTGCCAGCAGCTTTTTAGCGGGAGGGCCTCTTGGACACACAGATACGCAGTATTTT. The encoded protein is CASSFLAGGPLGHTDTQYF.

The rearrangement links TRBV7-9 to TRBJ1-3, with TRBD1 matching 8 bases. The CDR3 sequence is 17 residues long. CDR1 and CDR2 (germline): SEHNR, FQNEAQ (reference sequence). J gave up 0 bases and V 5 bases, and 9 bases lay outside the gene matches. The CDR3 DNA is TGTGCCAGCAGCCTCCGGGACAGGTTTAGCTCTGGAAACACCATATATTTT. This sequence encodes CASSLRDRFSSGNTIYF.

This chain joins TRBV4-2 and TRBJ2-5, with D perhaps matching TRBD1 (6 bases). Trimming stripped 3 bases from V and 7 bases from J, with 18 bases between. Germline values: CDR1 LGHNA, CDR2 YNFKEQ. This CDR3 contains 15 residues. The CDR3 DNA sequence: TGTGCCAGCAGCCAGGGACATTCGGTATCCGGGACCCAGTACTTC. It specifies CASSQGHSVSGTQYF.

Only a few counts were recorded for this clone. The chain uses TRBV19 and TRBJ1-1; D call uncertain. CDR3 length equals 15 residues. V lost 3 bases and J lost 2, with 13 bases in between. Germline V gene lookup returns CDR1 LNHDA and CDR2 SQIVND (reference sequence). The DNA of the CDR3 is TGTGCCAGTAGTATGGTCCCGGGAGCCAACACTGAAGCTTTCTTT. It encodes CASSMVPGANTEAFF.

The chain carries TRBV18 and TRBJ2-2, with 11 bases that match TRBD1. Germline loops: CDR1 KGHSH, CDR2 LQKENI. V was clipped by 6 bases and J by 0 bases; unmatched bases: 3. The CDR3 sequence is 16 residues long. The CDR3 spells CASSPGQGANTGELFF. DNA for the CDR3: TGTGCCAGCTCGCCGGGACAGGGGGCGAACACCGGGGAGCTGTTTTTT.

The chain uses TRBV5-6 and TRBJ2-7; the D is unclear. Germline V gene lookup returns CDR1 SGHDT and CDR2 YYEEEE. V was cut by 2 bases and J by 4 bases, with 7 bases left in between. The CDR3 is 12 residues long. The CDR3 DNA reads as TGTGCCAGCAGCTTCCAAACTTACGAGCAGTACTTC. It encodes CASSFQTYEQYF.

The rearrangement uses TRBV27 and TRBJ1-2, with a tentative D call TRBD1 (5 bases). The CDR3 totals 12 residues. Trimming shortened V by 7 bases and J by 7 bases, and 13 bases separated the two germline ends. Germline CDR1 and CDR2: MNHEY and SMNVEV (reference sequence). The CDR3 is CASKYPGGGYTF. CDR3 DNA sequence: TGTGCCAGCAAATATCCGGGGGGTGGCTACACCTTC.

This chain joins TRBV5-8 and TRBJ2-1; 10 nucleotides match TRBD2. Germline V gene data show CDR1 as SGHTS and CDR2 as YDEGEE. V dropped 2 bases and J dropped 15; count of bases not matched to a gene: 11. This CDR3 has 14 residues. For the CDR3, the DNA is TGTGCCAGCAGCTTATTAGCGGGAGGCCCACCGCCGTTCTTC. As protein: CASSLLAGGPPPFF.

The chain carries TRBV7-9 and TRBJ1-1, with 7 nucleotides matching TRBD1. CDR3 length: 14 residues. Germline trimming cut 5 bases from V and 2 bases from J; bases unmatched to any gene: 5. Germline values: CDR1 SEHNR, CDR2 FQNEAQ (reference sequence). CDR3 region: CASSARDSNTEAFF. CDR3 sequence (DNA): TGTGCCAGCAGCGCACGGGACAGCAACACTGAAGCTTTCTTT.

V gene TRBV5-1 combines with J gene TRBJ2-1; TRBD2 matches 12 bases. Per the germline V gene, CDR1 is SGHRS and CDR2 is YFSETQ. The CDR3 sequence is 14 residues long. Trimming cost V 6 bases and J 7 bases; bases outside gene matches: 5. CDR3 amino acids: CASTLAGGVNEQFF. The CDR3 coding sequence is TGCGCCAGCACCCTAGCGGGAGGGGTGAATGAGCAGTTCTTC. Full variable domain (missing parts from reference TRBV5-1 and TRBJ2-1): KAGVTQTPRYLIKTRGQQVTLSCSPISGHRSVSWYQQTPGQGLQFLFEYFSETQRNKGNFPGRFSGRQFSNSRSEMNVSTLELGDSALYLCASTLAGGVNEQFFGPGTRLTVL.

In its sample, this clone was seen a few times. The J gene is TRBJ2-3, the V gene TRBV15, with 10 nucleotides matching TRBD1. Looked up from germline, CDR1 is LNHNV and CDR2 is YYDKDF (reference sequence). This CDR3 spans 16 amino acids. The trim removed 4 bases at V and 2 bases at J, leaving 6 bases unmatched. CDR3 DNA sequence: TGTGCCACCAGCACAAGGACAGGGGGACTCACAGATACGCAGTATTTT. It translates to CATSTRTGGLTDTQYF.

The rearrangement links TRBV29-1 to TRBJ2-1, with 9 bases fitting TRBD2. The junction had 5 bases not matched to a gene; V was cut back by 6 bases and J by 2 bases. This CDR3 region has 14 residues. Germline-derived CDR1 and CDR2 are SQVTM and ANQGSEA. The CDR3 loop is CSVDPSGTYNEQFF. CDR3 nucleotide sequence: TGCAGCGTGGATCCTAGCGGGACCTACAATGAGCAGTTCTTC.

This clone was found a few times. The chain is built from TRBV6-6 and TRBJ2-5; TRBD2 aligns across 10 bases. Germline lookup yields CDR1 MNHNY and CDR2 SVGAGI (reference sequence). V gave up 0 bases and J gave up 7 bases; unmatched junction bases: 5. The CDR3 consists of 15 residues. CDR3 bases: TGTGCCAGCAGTTACTCGAGCGGGAGGGCCAGGACCCAGTACTTC. Its protein product is CASSYSSGRARTQYF.

The sample holds a few counts of this clone. The gene calls are TRBV5-6 and TRBJ1-1; 9 bases are a match to TRBD1. CDR3 size: 16 residues. Germline assignment: CDR1 SGHDT and CDR2 YYEEEE. V was pared by 4 bases and J by 2 bases, with 9 bases of the junction left unmatched. The CDR3 sequence is CASSPIPGQGNTEAFF. The CDR3 DNA sequence: TGTGCCAGCAGCCCAATCCCGGGACAGGGAAACACTGAAGCTTTCTTT.

This chain joins TRBV11-1 and TRBJ2-5; a possible D gene is TRBD2 (6 bases). There are 14 residues in the CDR3. The germline V gene has CDR1 SGHAT and CDR2 FQDESV (reference sequence). The V end was cut by 3 bases, the J end by 1 base, with 9 bases between. The CDR3 sequence: CASSFGEVQETQYF. The CDR3 nucleotides are TGTGCCAGCAGCTTTGGGGAGGTCCAAGAGACCCAGTACTTC.

This clone was counted only a few times. This chain joins TRBV2 and TRBJ2-5; 8 positions agree with TRBD2. In germline, CDR1 is SNHLY, CDR2 FYNNEI. CDR3 length equals 15 residues. V was clipped by 6 bases and J by 2 bases; unmatched bases: 8. The CDR3 DNA is TGTGCCAGCAGCCACCTAGCGGGTAATCAAGAGACCCAGTACTTC. Translating it yields CASSHLAGNQETQYF. The full variable domain, completed using reference TRBV2 and TRBJ2-5, is EPEVTQTPSHQVTQMGQEVILRCVPISNHLYFYWYRQILGQKVEFLVSFYNNEISEKSEIFDDQFSVERPDGSNFTLKIRSTKLEDSAMYFCASSHLAGNQETQYFGPGTRLLVL.